The 7 T cell receptor beta chains given below trace back to one sample, sequenced in a study of T-cell memory formation after mild COVID-19. TCRdb itself ran the 5' RACE reads through MiXCR, one entry per CDR3 protein. The table lists a few hundred thousand distinct CDR3 sequences, 24% of them singletons. The material sequenced was PBMCs or a T cell subset sorted from them (not recorded which). The origin of the receptors is an adult woman who had mild COVID-19 (a few samples of this study predate the infection). Cell type and time point are not known.

This chain joins TRBV2 and TRBJ2-5, with D tentatively TRBD2 (6 bases). This CDR3 is 13 amino acids long. Germline CDR1 is SNHLY and CDR2 is FYNNEI. V shed 11 bases and J shed 3 bases, with 16 bases lying between them. Written as DNA, the CDR3 is TGTGCCGGCGGGGTAACACCCGAAGAGACCCAGTACTTC. Protein product: CAGGVTPEETQYF.

V is TRBV18 and J is TRBJ1-1; D possibly corresponds to TRBD1 (5 bases). Trimming stripped 3 bases from V and 0 bases from J, with 11 bases between. The CDR3 spans 15 residues. Per the germline V gene, CDR1 is KGHSH and CDR2 is LQKENI. The CDR3 spells CASSPGPFMNTEAFF. CDR3 coding DNA: TGTGCCAGCTCACCGGGGCCCTTTATGAACACTGAAGCTTTCTTT. The full variable domain, in which reference TRBV18 and TRBJ1-1 provide the parts outside the CDR3, is NAGVMQNPRHLVRRRGQEARLRCSPMKGHSHVYWYRQLPEEGLKFMVYLQKENIIDESGMPKERFSAEFPKEGPSILRIQQVVRGDSAAYFCASSPGPFMNTEAFFGQGTRLTVV.

This sequence joins TRBV7-8 and TRBJ2-1; 14 bases agree with TRBD2. CDR3 length: 16 residues. J lost 8 bases, V lost 4 bases, and 7 bases had no gene match. Germline V CDR1 and CDR2: SGHVS, FQNEAQ. CDR3 in DNA: TGTGCCAGCAGCTCACGGACTAGCGGGGGGACGTATGAGCAGTTCTTC. It codes for CASSSRTSGGTYEQFF.

This clonotype was seen ten or more times. The rearrangement links TRBV20-1 to TRBJ1-1, with 9 bases matching TRBD1. CDR3 size: 11 residues. Germline loops: CDR1 DFQATT, CDR2 SNEGSKA (reference sequence). CDR3 amino acids: CRVTGGTEAFF. In DNA form, the CDR3 reads TGCAGGGTGACAGGGGGCACTGAAGCTTTCTTT.

The sample holds a few counts of this clonotype. The chain carries TRBV18 and TRBJ1-5; no clear D. The germline V gene encodes CDR1 KGHSH and CDR2 LQKENI. With 1 base removed from V and 5 bases from J, the gap between germline ends came to 6 bases. The length of the CDR3 is 13 residues. The CDR3 nucleotides are TGTGCCAGCTCACCACAGGGTTATCAGCCCCAGCATTTT. It codes for CASSPQGYQPQHF.

This clonotype occurred a few times. The CDR3 sequence is CASSLAGGRNTEAFF. DNA of the CDR3: TGTGCCAGCAGCTTAGCGGGGGGGAGGAACACTGAAGCTTTCTTT. This chain connects TRBV13 to TRBJ1-1; D possibly corresponds to TRBD1 (5 bases). Deletions cut 1 base from V and 1 base from J, with 10 bases between. Germline loops: CDR1 PRHDT, CDR2 FYEKMQ (reference sequence). This CDR3 contains 15 residues.

This clonotype was observed a few times. This chain uses TRBV9 with TRBJ2-2, with a weak D call TRBD1 (5 bases). From germline, CDR1 is SGDLS and CDR2 YYNGEE. CDR3 length: 16 residues. The V end was cut by 0 bases, the J end by 0 bases, with 9 bases between. CDR3 protein: CASSVDGHSNTGELFF. The CDR3, as DNA: TGTGCCAGCAGCGTAGACGGACACTCGAACACCGGGGAGCTGTTTTTT.